This T cell receptor beta chain appears in the sequencing data of a study of metastatic and nonmetastatic thyroid tumors. Study-level background: Both malignant and benign thyroid patients supplied peripheral blood and tumor or nodule tissue samples, across which the repertoires of these patients were then compared.

Nobody among the patients had been given any treatment before thyroid surgery. Germline lookup yields CDR1 SGHAT and CDR2 FQNNGV. The CDR3 consists of 14 residues. V was pared by 5 bases and J by 3 bases, with 14 bases between. Findings and caveats of the study: Patients with malignant thyroid tumors reportedly had significantly higher TCR beta diversity than those with benign nodules, in blood and tumor.

Original handling: Using the CDR3 differences seen across clinicopathological groups, the authors built a distant-metastasis classifier for papillary thyroid cancer, which was meant to discriminate distant-metastatic patients. TCRdb used MiXCR to call clones anew from the PCR reads. The V and J calls and clone size come from TCRdb's table, not from the authors' own analysis. The data hold some 8,400 clones, with around 40% observed a single time. To note about this clone: Antigen unknown.

Sequenced: tumor tissue. The chain uses TRBV11-2 and TRBJ2-7; D call uncertain. This receptor was obtained from a male donor with papillary thyroid cancer or a benign thyroid nodule (not recorded which). Some clones in this sample may be carry-over from other donors' samples. In nucleotides, the CDR3 is TGTGCCAGCAGCACTGGCTCCGCCTACTACGAGCAGTACTTC. Translating gives CASSTGSAYYEQYF.